This TCR beta chain comes out of a study of OX40 agonist ivuxolimab in advanced cancers. The protocol was immunoSEQ multiplex PCR, while the TCRdb copy is restricted to in-frame clones and leaves out a portion. The table lists fewer than 100,000 clones, roughly four fifths of them singletons. Germline V gene sequence: CDR1 MGHRA, CDR2 YSYEKL. The CDR3 runs 19 residues. The V end lost 4 bases, the J end lost 0 bases, and 22 bases lay between the germline ends. The chain employs TRBV4-1 and TRBJ1-3, with a weak D call TRBD1 (5 bases). This sequence was found in an adult with an advanced solid tumor such as melanoma, head and neck, liver or kidney cancer. Sequenced here: CD4+ or CD8+ T cells sorted from blood, sampled in a trial of the OX40 agonist ivuxolimab. The CDR3 DNA reads as TGCGCCAGCAGCCCAAGGGGCGGGATCGGTAATAGCTCTGGAAACACCATATATTTT. The encoded protein is CASSPRGGIGNSSGNTIYF.